This entry lists 4 T cell receptor beta chains sequenced from one sample in a study of cytomegalovirus exposure and HLA in healthy donors. The PCR made use of 60 Vbeta and 13 Jbeta primers. Produced via immunoSEQ multiplex PCR; TCRdb's table is partial and in-frame only. Among 90,000 to 95,000 clones, around 77% were seen once, and the ten largest hold 0.55% to 0.65%. Sequenced: PBMCs. The receptors come from a man younger than 45 in good health and CMV-seronegative.

V usage is TRBV7-2 and J usage is TRBJ2-7; no definite D call. The germline V gene encodes CDR1 SGHTA and CDR2 FQGNSA. The CDR3 has 13 amino acids. V was clipped by 1 base and J by 2 bases, with 6 bases between them. The CDR3 region has the DNA TGTGCCAGCAGCTTAGATAGTCCCTACGAGCAGTACTTC. Translating it yields CASSLDSPYEQYF. Full variable domain (remainder filled in from reference TRBV7-2 and TRBJ2-7): GAGVSQSPSNKVTEKGKDVELRCDPISGHTALYWYRQSLGQGLEFLIYFQGNSAPDKSGLPSDRFSAERTGGSVSTLTIQRTQQEDSAVYLCASSLDSPYEQYFGPGTRLTVT.

The chain couples TRBV19 to TRBJ2-1; 8 positions agree with TRBD1. Germline V gene data show CDR1 as LNHDA and CDR2 as SQIVND (reference sequence). CDR3 length: 17 residues. The J segment lost 4 bases and the V segment lost 3 bases, leaving 11 bases of the junction unmatched. CDR3 in DNA: TGTGCCAGTAGTATGATTACAGGGGGTATGCTGTACAATGAGCAGTTCTTC. It encodes CASSMITGGMLYNEQFF.

In its sample, this clone was seen a few times. J is TRBJ1-5 and V is TRBV2; D is perhaps TRBD1 (6 bases). Trimming cost V 6 bases and J 6 bases, with 12 bases left between them. This CDR3 has 13 amino acids. Germline lookup yields CDR1 SNHLY and CDR2 FYNNEI. The CDR3 is CASSQLGAQPQHF. The CDR3 bases are TGTGCCAGCAGCCAACTGGGGGCTCAGCCCCAGCATTTT.

V usage is TRBV5-1 and J usage is TRBJ2-5, with D tentatively TRBD2 (7 bases). This CDR3 spans 17 amino acids. Trimming left V 0 bases short and J 4 bases short, with 19 bases between. Germline V CDR1 and CDR2: SGHRS, YFSETQ. The CDR3 loop reads CASSLGSLQGRGETQYF. In DNA form, the CDR3 reads TGCGCCAGCAGCTTGGGTTCGCTTCAGGGGAGGGGAGAGACCCAGTACTTC.